This entry concerns a single T cell receptor (beta chain). This specimen comes from a study of blood T cell repertoires in COVID-19. CDR3 length: 14 residues. J lost 3 bases, V lost 3 bases, and 4 bases had no gene match. Germline V CDR1 and CDR2: LGHNA, YNFKEQ. The assay was immunoSEQ multiplex PCR, and TCRdb's table has in-frame clones only and misses some. The table has roughly 360,000 clones, roughly 90% seen once. The V and J genes are TRBV4-2 and TRBJ2-7; 8 bases align to TRBD1. The sequencing input was PBMCs or T cells enriched from blood (not recorded which). The sequence derives from a woman in her thirties with acute COVID-19. CDR3 coding DNA: TGTGCCAGCAGCCAGGACAGGGTCCTCTACGAGCAGTACTTC. Translated, it gives CASSQDRVLYEQYF.